This TCR beta chain was documented in a study of T cell changes during pregnancy in multiple sclerosis. The CDR3 loop spans 12 amino acids. The trim removed 6 bases at V and 5 bases at J, leaving 6 bases unmatched. The germline gives CDR1 SQVTM, CDR2 ANQGSEA. Libraries were prepared by immunoSEQ multiplex PCR; TCRdb keeps only in-frame clonotypes and omits some of them. The table has fewer than 45,000 clones, roughly 89% seen once. Sequenced here: CD4+ T cells from peripheral blood mononuclear cells, sampled in the first trimester of pregnancy. The rearrangement joins TRBV29-1 to TRBJ2-5; 7 bases are shared with TRBD2. The receptor's source is a female donor with multiple sclerosis, enrolled in a pregnancy study. The CDR3 sequence is CSVGDYAETQYF. The CDR3 nucleotides read TGCAGCGTCGGGGACTATGCGGAGACCCAGTACTTC.